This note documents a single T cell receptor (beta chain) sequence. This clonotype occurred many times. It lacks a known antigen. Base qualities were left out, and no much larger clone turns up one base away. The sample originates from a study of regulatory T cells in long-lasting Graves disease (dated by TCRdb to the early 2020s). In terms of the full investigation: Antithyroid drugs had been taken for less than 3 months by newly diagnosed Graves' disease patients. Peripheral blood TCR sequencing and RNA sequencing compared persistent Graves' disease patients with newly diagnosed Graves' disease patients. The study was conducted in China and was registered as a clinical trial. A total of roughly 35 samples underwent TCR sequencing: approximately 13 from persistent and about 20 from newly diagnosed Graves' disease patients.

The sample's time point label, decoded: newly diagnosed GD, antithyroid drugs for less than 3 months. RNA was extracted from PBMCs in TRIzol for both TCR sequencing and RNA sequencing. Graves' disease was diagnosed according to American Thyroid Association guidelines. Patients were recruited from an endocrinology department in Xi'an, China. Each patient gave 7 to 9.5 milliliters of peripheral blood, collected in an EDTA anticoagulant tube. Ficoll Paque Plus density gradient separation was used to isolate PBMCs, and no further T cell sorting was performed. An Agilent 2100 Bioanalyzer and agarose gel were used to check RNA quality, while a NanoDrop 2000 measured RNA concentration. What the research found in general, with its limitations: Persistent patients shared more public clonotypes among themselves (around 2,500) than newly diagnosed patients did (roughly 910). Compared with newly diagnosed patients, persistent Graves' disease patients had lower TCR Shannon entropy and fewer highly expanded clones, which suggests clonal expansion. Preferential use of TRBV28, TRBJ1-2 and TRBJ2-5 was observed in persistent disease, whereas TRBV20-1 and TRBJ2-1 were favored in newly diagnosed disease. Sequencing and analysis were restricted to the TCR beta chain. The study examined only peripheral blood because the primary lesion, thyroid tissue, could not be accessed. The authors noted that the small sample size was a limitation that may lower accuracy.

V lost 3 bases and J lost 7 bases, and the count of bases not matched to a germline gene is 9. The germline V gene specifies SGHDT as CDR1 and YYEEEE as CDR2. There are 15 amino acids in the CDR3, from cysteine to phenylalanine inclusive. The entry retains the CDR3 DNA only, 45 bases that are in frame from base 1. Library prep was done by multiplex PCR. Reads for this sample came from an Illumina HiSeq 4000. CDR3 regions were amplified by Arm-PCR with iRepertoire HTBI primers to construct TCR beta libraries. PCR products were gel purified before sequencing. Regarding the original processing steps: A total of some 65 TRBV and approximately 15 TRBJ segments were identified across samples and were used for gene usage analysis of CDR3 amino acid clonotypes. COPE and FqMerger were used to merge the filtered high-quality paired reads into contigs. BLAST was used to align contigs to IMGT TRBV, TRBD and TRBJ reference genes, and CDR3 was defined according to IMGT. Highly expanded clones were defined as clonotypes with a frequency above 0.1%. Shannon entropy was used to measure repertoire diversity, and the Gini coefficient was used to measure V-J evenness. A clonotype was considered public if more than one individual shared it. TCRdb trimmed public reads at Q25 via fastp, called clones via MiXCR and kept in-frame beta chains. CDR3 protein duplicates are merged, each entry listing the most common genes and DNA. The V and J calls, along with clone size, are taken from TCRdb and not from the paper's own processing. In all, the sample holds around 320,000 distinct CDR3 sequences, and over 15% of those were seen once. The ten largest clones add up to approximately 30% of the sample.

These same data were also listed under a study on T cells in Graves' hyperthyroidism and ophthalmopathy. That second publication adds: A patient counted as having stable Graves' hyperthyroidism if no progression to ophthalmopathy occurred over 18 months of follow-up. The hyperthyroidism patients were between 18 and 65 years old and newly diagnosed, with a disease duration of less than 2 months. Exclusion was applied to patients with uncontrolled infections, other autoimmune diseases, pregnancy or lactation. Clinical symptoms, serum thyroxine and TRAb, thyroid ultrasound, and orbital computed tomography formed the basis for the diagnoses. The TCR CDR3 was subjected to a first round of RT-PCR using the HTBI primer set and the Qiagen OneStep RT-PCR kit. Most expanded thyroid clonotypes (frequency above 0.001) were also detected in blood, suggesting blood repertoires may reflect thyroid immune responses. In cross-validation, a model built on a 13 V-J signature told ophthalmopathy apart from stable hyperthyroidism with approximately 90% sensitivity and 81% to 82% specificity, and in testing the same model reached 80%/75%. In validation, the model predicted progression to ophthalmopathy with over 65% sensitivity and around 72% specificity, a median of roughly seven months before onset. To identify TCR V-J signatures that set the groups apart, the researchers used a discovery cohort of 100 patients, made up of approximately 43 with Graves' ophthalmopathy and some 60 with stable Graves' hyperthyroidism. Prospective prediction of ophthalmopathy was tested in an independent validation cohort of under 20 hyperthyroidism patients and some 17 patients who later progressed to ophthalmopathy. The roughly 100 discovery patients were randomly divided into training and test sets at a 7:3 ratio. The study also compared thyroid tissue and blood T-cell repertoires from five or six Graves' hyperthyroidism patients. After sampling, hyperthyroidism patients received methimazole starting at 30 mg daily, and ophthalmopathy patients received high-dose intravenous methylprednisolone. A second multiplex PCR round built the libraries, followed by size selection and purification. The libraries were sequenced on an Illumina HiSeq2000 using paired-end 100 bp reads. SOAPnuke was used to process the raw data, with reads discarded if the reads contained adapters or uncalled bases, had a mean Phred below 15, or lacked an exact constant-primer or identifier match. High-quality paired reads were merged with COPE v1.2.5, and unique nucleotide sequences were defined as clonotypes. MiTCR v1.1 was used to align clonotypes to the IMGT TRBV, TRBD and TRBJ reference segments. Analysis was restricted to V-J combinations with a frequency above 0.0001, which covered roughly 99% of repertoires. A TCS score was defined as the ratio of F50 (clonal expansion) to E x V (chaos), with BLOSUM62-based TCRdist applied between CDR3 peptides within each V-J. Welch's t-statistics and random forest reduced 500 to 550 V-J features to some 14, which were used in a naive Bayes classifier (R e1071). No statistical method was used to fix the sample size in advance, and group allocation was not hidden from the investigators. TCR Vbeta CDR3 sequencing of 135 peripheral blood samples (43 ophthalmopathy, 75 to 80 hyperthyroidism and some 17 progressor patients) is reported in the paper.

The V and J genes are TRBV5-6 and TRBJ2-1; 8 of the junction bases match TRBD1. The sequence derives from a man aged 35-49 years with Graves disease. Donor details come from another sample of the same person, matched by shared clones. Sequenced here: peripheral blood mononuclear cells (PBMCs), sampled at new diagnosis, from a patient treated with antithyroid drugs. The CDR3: CASSSRDRNLNEQFF. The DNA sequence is TGTGCCAGCAGCTCAAGGGACAGGAATTTAAATGAGCAGTTCTTC. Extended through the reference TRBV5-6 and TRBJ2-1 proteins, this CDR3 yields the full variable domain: DAGVTQSPTHLIKTRGQQVTLRCSPKSGHDTVSWYQQALGQGPQFIFQYYEEEERQRGNFPDRFSGHQFPNYSSELNVNALLLGDSALYLCASSSRDRNLNEQFFGPGTRLTVL.